The clone carrying this T cell receptor (beta chain) was recorded only once. Antigen specificity is unknown. Treatment in this sample: approximately 18 received Ad26.COV2.S at low or high dose, single or two shots; five or six received placebo; per-sample allocation not given. Specimen acquisition occurred on day 63 following the initial vaccine or placebo injection. Whoever gave the sample was an adult aged 18-55 years in Boston. Expressing Wuhan-strain SARS-CoV-2 spike, an Ad26 vector served as the vaccine. These data originate in a study of Ad26.COV2.S vaccination and SARS-CoV-2 variants. Findings and limits, study-wide: Breadth, reportedly substantial, characterized the spike-specific CD8+ and CD4+ T cell responses after vaccination.

Trimming removed 7 bases at V and 0 bases at J, with 13 bases between. Germline V gene lookup returns CDR1 SQVTM and CDR2 ANQGSEA. The CDR3 consists of 13 residues. The assay was immunoSEQ multiplex PCR, and TCRdb's table has in-frame clones only and misses some. The profile covers approximately 460,000 clones, with 80% to 90% appearing a single time and 1.7% taken by the ten largest. The receptor was derived from a person between 18 and 65 years old who received the Ad26.COV2.S COVID-19 vaccine or a placebo. The rearrangement links TRBV29-1 to TRBJ2-7; D might be TRBD1 or TRBD2, each matching 5 bases. Here the sequenced sample was peripheral blood, taken in a trial of Ad26.COV2.S vaccine versus placebo. CDR3 sequence reads: CSAGTGSSYEQYF. CDR3 coding DNA: TGCAGCGCCGGGACGGGAAGCTCCTACGAGCAGTACTTC.